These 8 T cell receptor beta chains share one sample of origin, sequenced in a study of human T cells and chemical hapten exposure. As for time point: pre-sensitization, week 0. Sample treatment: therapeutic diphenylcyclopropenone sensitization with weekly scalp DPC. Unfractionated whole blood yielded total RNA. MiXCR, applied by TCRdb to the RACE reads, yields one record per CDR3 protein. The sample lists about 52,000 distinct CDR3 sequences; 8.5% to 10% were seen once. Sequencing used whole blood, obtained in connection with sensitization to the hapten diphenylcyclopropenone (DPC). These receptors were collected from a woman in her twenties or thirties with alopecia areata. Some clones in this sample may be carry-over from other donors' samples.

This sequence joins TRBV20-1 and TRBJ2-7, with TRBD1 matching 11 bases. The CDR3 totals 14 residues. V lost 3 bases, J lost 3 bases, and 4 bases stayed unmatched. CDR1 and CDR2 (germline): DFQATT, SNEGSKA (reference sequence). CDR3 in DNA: TGCAGTGCTAGCTCCGGGACAGGGGGCTACGAGCAGTACTTC. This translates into CSASSGTGGYEQYF.

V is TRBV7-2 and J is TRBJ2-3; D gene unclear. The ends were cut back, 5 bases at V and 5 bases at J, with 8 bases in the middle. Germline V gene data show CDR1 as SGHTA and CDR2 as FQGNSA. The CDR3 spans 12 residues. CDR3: CASSPCGDTQYF. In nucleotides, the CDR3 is TGTGCCAGCAGCCCTTGTGGAGATACGCAGTATTTT.

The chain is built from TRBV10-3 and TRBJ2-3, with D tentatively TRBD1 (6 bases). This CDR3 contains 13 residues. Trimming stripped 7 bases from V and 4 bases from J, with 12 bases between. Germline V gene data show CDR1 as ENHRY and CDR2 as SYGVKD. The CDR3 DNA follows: TGTGCCATCACGACAGGTTATGCAGATACGCAGTATTTT. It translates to CAITTGYADTQYF.

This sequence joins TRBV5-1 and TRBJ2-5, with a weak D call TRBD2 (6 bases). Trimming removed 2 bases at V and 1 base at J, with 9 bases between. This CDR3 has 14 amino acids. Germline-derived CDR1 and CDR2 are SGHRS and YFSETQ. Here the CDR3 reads CASSFSGPQETQYF. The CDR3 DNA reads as TGCGCCAGCAGCTTCAGCGGGCCCCAAGAGACCCAGTACTTC.

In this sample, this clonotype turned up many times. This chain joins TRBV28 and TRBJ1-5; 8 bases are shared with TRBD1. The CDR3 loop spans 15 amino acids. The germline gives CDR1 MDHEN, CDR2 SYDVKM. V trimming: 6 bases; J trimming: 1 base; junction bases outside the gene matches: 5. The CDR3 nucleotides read TGTGCCAGCAGACTCCAGGGGGCGAGCAATCAGCCCCAGCATTTT. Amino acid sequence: CASRLQGASNQPQHF.

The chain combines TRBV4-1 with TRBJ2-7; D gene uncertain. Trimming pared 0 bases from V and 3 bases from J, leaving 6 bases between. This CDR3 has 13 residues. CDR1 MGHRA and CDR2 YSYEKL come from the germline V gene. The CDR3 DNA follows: TGCGCCAGCAGCCAAGATACCAGCTACGAGCAGTACTTC. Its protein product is CASSQDTSYEQYF.

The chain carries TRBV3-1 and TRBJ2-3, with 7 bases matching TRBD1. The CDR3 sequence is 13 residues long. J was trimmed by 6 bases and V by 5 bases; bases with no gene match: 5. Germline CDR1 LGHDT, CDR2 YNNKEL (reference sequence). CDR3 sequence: CASSNNRGDTQYF. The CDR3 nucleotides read TGTGCCAGCAGCAACAACAGGGGCGATACGCAGTATTTT.

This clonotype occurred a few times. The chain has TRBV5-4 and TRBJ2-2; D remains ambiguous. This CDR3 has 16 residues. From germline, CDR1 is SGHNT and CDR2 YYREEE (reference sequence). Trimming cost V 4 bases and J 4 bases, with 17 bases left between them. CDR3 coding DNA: TGTGCCAGCAGCCTAAAAGAGGCCTCGAGCACCGGGGAGCTGTTTTTT. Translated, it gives CASSLKEASSTGELFF.